This is a list of T cell receptor beta chains from one sample in a study of cytomegalovirus exposure and HLA in healthy donors. Sequenced by immunoSEQ multiplex PCR; TCRdb stores in-frame clones only, minus some. Here the sample spans approximately 100,000 clones, roughly 76% being singletons. The sequenced material came from PBMCs. These receptors came from a man aged 35 to 55 in good health and CMV-seronegative. Each CDR3 is given with its conserved first and last residue. The D gene is left open where the match is weak. Clone size, where shown, is once, few, many, or a class for clones that have expanded.

CDR3: CASSLDRFQETQYF
DNA: TGTGCCAGCAGCTTGGACAGGTTTCAAGAGACCCAGTACTTC
J: TRBJ2-5
size: -
D: -
V: TRBV5-4

CDR3: CAWSVNTKETQYF
DNA: TGTGCCTGGAGTGTAAACACGAAAGAGACCCAGTACTTC
J: TRBJ2-5
size: -
D: -
V: TRBV30

CDR3: CASNGQGARGELFF
DNA: TGTGCCAGCAACGGACAGGGGGCGCGCGGGGAGCTGTTTTTT
J: TRBJ2-2
size: -
D: TRBD1
V: TRBV28

CDR3: CASSSPGEYGYTF
DNA: TGTGCCAGCAGTTCACCGGGGGAGTATGGCTACACCTTC
J: TRBJ1-2
size: once
D: -
V: TRBV6-5

CDR3: CASRTGTHGPSYEQYF
DNA: TGTGCCAGTCGGACAGGGACTCACGGCCCCTCCTACGAGCAGTACTTC
J: TRBJ2-7
size: -
D: TRBD1
V: TRBV5-5

CDR3: CASSLRTGANYGYTF
DNA: TGTGCCAGCAGCTTACGAACAGGCGCTAACTATGGCTACACCTTC
J: TRBJ1-2
size: -
D: -
V: TRBV11-2

CDR3: CATRTSGGGTGELFF
DNA: TGCGCCACCCGGACTAGCGGGGGCGGTACCGGGGAGCTGTTTTTT
J: TRBJ2-2
size: -
D: TRBD2
V: TRBV10-2

CDR3: CASSLGQEGEKLFF
DNA: TGCGCCAGCAGCTTGGGTCAGGAAGGTGAAAAACTGTTTTTT
J: TRBJ1-4
size: -
D: -
V: TRBV5-1

CDR3: CASSLAPNQPQHF
DNA: TGTGCCAGCAGCTTGGCACCGAATCAGCCCCAGCATTTT
J: TRBJ1-5
size: few
D: -
V: TRBV7-2

CDR3: CASSSNGRGRVQETQYF
DNA: TGTGCCAGCAGCTCCAATGGGCGGGGGCGCGTACAAGAGACCCAGTACTTC
J: TRBJ2-5
size: -
D: -
V: TRBV5-6

CDR3: CASSRTESNEKLCF
DNA: TGTGCCAGCAGCCGGACAGAGTCTAATGAAAAACTGTGTTTT
J: TRBJ1-4
size: -
D: -
V: TRBV6-5

CDR3: CASSQATGQGWYEQFF
DNA: TGTGCCAGCAGCCAAGCAACCGGACAGGGGTGGTATGAGCAGTTCTTC
J: TRBJ2-1
size: -
D: TRBD1
V: TRBV14

CDR3: CASNQLGGGSTDTQYF
DNA: TGCGCCAGCAATCAGCTGGGCGGGGGAAGCACAGATACGCAGTATTTT
J: TRBJ2-3
size: once
D: TRBD2
V: TRBV5-1

CDR3: CSGEIGGWQFF
DNA: TGCAGCGGTGAAATTGGGGGGTGGCAGTTCTTC
J: TRBJ2-1
size: -
D: -
V: TRBV29-1

CDR3: CASSTGQGRNTIYF
DNA: TGTGCCAGCAGCACAGGACAGGGCAGAAACACCATATATTTT
J: TRBJ1-3
size: -
D: TRBD1
V: TRBV7-2

CDR3: CASSRTGERQPQHF
DNA: TGTGCCAGCTCACGGACAGGGGAGCGTCAGCCCCAGCATTTT
J: TRBJ1-5
size: -
D: TRBD1
V: TRBV18

CDR3: CASSPGTTLRTDTQYF
DNA: TGCGCCAGCAGCCCTGGGACTACCTTGAGGACAGATACGCAGTATTTT
J: TRBJ2-3
size: -
D: TRBD2
V: TRBV5-1

CDR3: CASRSGGRYEQYF
DNA: TGTGCCAGCCGCTCGGGGGGGCGTTACGAGCAGTACTTC
J: TRBJ2-7
size: -
D: TRBD2
V: TRBV6-1

CDR3: CATSRQGSRGYTF
DNA: TGTGCCACCAGCAGACAGGGGTCTCGTGGCTACACCTTC
J: TRBJ1-2
size: -
D: -
V: TRBV15

CDR3: CASSLQRQAIEQFF
DNA: TGTGCCAGCAGCCTCCAACGACAGGCCATAGAGCAGTTCTTC
J: TRBJ2-1
size: -
D: -
V: TRBV7-9

CDR3: CASSLGGSSPLNYGYTF
DNA: TGTGCCAGCAGTTTAGGAGGCAGCTCCCCTCTTAACTATGGCTACACCTTC
J: TRBJ1-2
size: -
D: -
V: TRBV28

CDR3: CASSEGRRGPSDTQYF
DNA: TGTGCCAGCAGTGAAGGGCGGAGGGGGCCGTCAGATACGCAGTATTTT
J: TRBJ2-3
size: -
D: -
V: TRBV6-1

CDR3: CASSQAGTEAFF
DNA: TGTGCCAGCAGCCAAGCCGGGACTGAAGCTTTCTTT
J: TRBJ1-1
size: -
D: -
V: TRBV14

CDR3: CASRLGLDVFTDTQYF
DNA: TGTGCAAGTCGCTTAGGGCTAGATGTATTCACAGATACGCAGTATTTT
J: TRBJ2-3
size: -
D: -
V: TRBV12-2

CDR3: CASSYSTANTEAFF
DNA: TGTGCCAGCAGTTACTCAACAGCGAACACTGAAGCTTTCTTT
J: TRBJ1-1
size: -
D: -
V: TRBV6-5

CDR3: CASSPMTSGAHEQFF
DNA: TGTGCCAGCTCACCAATGACTAGCGGGGCCCATGAGCAGTTCTTC
J: TRBJ2-1
size: -
D: TRBD2
V: TRBV18

CDR3: CASSSPGHTNTGELFF
DNA: TGTGCCAGCAGCTCTCCGGGACACACAAACACCGGGGAGCTGTTTTTT
J: TRBJ2-2
size: -
D: -
V: TRBV7-6

CDR3: CSVEGTSGHYNEQFF
DNA: TGCAGCGTGGAGGGGACTAGCGGGCATTACAATGAGCAGTTCTTC
J: TRBJ2-1
size: few
D: TRBD2
V: TRBV29-1

CDR3: CASSLNGLAGAGELFF
DNA: TGTGCCAGCAGCTTAAATGGACTAGCGGGGGCCGGGGAGCTGTTTTTT
J: TRBJ2-2
size: once
D: TRBD2
V: TRBV7-3

CDR3: CASSPGEREYNEQFF
DNA: TGTGCCAGCTCCCCTGGGGAGCGGGAATACAATGAGCAGTTCTTC
J: TRBJ2-1
size: -
D: TRBD2
V: TRBV18

CDR3: CASSLVGLAGGLGGELFF
DNA: TGTGCCAGCAGCTTAGTGGGGCTAGCGGGGGGCCTGGGCGGGGAGCTGTTTTTT
J: TRBJ2-2
size: -
D: TRBD2
V: TRBV7-2

CDR3: CASSIVGGRYEQYF
DNA: TGTGCCAGTAGTATAGTTGGAGGGCGATACGAGCAGTACTTC
J: TRBJ2-7
size: -
D: -
V: TRBV19

CDR3: CASRRGRQGQQPQHF
DNA: TGTGCCAGCAGGAGGGGCCGACAGGGGCAGCAGCCCCAGCATTTT
J: TRBJ1-5
size: -
D: TRBD1
V: TRBV2

CDR3: CASSSRGYEPKNIQYF
DNA: TGTGCCAGCAGCTCAAGGGGATACGAGCCCAAAAACATTCAGTACTTC
J: TRBJ2-4
size: -
D: -
V: TRBV5-4

CDR3: CASSLSMSRETQYF
DNA: TGTGCCAGCAGTTTATCTATGTCGAGGGAGACCCAGTACTTC
J: TRBJ2-5
size: -
D: -
V: TRBV27

CDR3: CATSGTSGGRTTGELFF
DNA: TGTGCCACCTCCGGGACTAGCGGGGGCCGAACCACCGGGGAGCTGTTTTTT
J: TRBJ2-2
size: -
D: TRBD2
V: TRBV7-8

CDR3: CASSLATTGPYEQYF
DNA: TGCGCCAGCAGCTTGGCCACAACAGGACCCTACGAGCAGTACTTC
J: TRBJ2-7
size: -
D: -
V: TRBV5-1

CDR3: CASSLAQGGPTDTQYF
DNA: TGTGCCAGCAGCTTGGCACAGGGGGGCCCCACAGATACGCAGTATTTT
J: TRBJ2-3
size: -
D: TRBD1
V: TRBV5-4

CDR3: CASISTRDRWLTFF
DNA: TGTGCCAGCATCTCCACCCGGGACAGGTGGTTGACTTTCTTT
J: TRBJ1-1
size: -
D: TRBD1
V: TRBV6-5

CDR3: CASRPGLAGYEQFF
DNA: TGTGCCAGCAGACCGGGACTAGCGGGGTATGAGCAGTTCTTC
J: TRBJ2-1
size: -
D: TRBD2
V: TRBV6-1

CDR3: CASSLASNEQFF
DNA: TGTGCCAGCAGCTTAGCGAGCAATGAGCAGTTCTTC
J: TRBJ2-1
size: -
D: -
V: TRBV7-9